The TCR beta chain under discussion was sequenced for a study of long-term antiretroviral therapy in people with HIV (dated by TCRdb to the early 2020s). In terms of the full investigation: The earliest samples were collected about a decade before the 2015 WHO recommendation for immediate ART, when ART was typically delayed until CD4 counts fell. A total of under 250 cryopreserved PBMC samples came from 25 to 35 adults with confirmed HIV infection and were collected serially over a mean of roughly six years (range 1-12). This retrospective serial study examined whether starting ART and sustained HIV suppression were associated with changes in the composition and diversity of the TRB repertoire in peripheral blood. No cross-contamination during QIAcube processing was seen in test extractions of a monoclonal T-cell line run alongside roughly 30 polyclonal samples. Eleven of the 30 participants with HIV were female. The full study reports these points: Starting ART was linked to a significant rise in TRB diversity, yet even after long-term ART the diversity remained significantly lower than in transplant donor controls. Compared with controls, HIV repertoires had narrower CDR3 length ranges, and the network structure pointed to an antigen-experienced repertoire that shifted only slightly toward naive after ART. No data were available on ART adherence, viral resistance or therapy changes, limiting inferences about post-ART repertoire changes. At every time point, the repertoire was dominated by expanded TRB clones first identified before ART initiation, although this dominance fluctuated and, in many PLHIV, declined after ART. Because pre-ART samples had limited cell numbers, unsorted PBMC were profiled rather than sorted CD4+ and CD8+ T cells. Limited PBMC availability meant only the TCR beta chain was sequenced, without alpha chain pairing. The samples were dated from about 2003 to 2018, and the ART regimens that were used may be less effective than current ART regimens.

To be included, a participant needed at least one PBMC sample from before ART initiation plus at least two post-ART samples. Every participant with HIV received treatment in the United States of America. Before DNA extraction, cryopreserved samples of about 1-11 million PBMC were thawed and then washed. At the time of the earliest PBMC sample for each participant with HIV, ages ranged from about 23 to 60 years. Per participant, PBMC samples came from 1-4 timepoints prior to ART initiation and 2-8 timepoints following ART initiation, for a median of 7 samples. Serial HIV viral load, CD4+ T-cell count, ART history and demographic data were obtained for every participant. Genomic DNA was extracted from unsorted PBMC with a Qiagen kit on a QIAcube, processed in batches of 12 samples. The immunoSEQ hsTCRB v3.0 assay was used at survey level resolution for TRB variable region sequencing. A depth of about 40,000-55,000 T-cell genomes per sample was targeted for TRB sequencing. Pooled TRB libraries were sequenced on an Illumina MiSeq with a v3 150-cycle kit. Per the authors' processing: Repertoire analysis was run in R within a reproducible Nextflow workflow that covered QC, data transformation and analysis. LymphoSeq2, an R package for exploring AIRR-Seq data, was used to implement the custom analyses. A few samples that produced fewer than 5000 total TRB sequences were removed, so 188 HIV repertoires were analyzed. Among the roughly 200 retained HIV repertoires, 59 were collected before ART initiation and approximately 130 after ART initiation. Repertoires were downsampled to 5000 TRB nucleotide sequences, with summary statistics averaged over 100 downsampling iterations. Only TRB sequences with CDR3 regions of at least seven amino acids were retained for analysis. Diversity was measured with a Shannon entropy-derived clonality score and the Gini coefficient. Repertoire networks linked the top 5000 CDR3 amino acid sequences whenever two sequences differed by an edit distance of one. For TRB CDR3 amino acid sequences, antigen specificity groups and MHC restriction were predicted with GLIPH2. To flag known associations with CMV, EBV, HIV or tissue antigens, CDR3 amino acid sequences were compared against VDJdb and McPAS-TCR. Pre-ART, post-ART and control groups were compared with Wilcoxon signed-rank tests and Holm-Bonferroni correction. TCRdb took this table from immuneACCESS and kept in-frame rearrangements with V and J called. Such tables lack part of the clones; where checked against another copy, unresolved V genes explain under half of the gap, and the rest is unexplained. That table is the source of V, J and clone size, and D and trimming were worked out from the DNA. Present in this sample are 16,000 or so clones, 90% to 95% of which were seen just once. The ten biggest clones cover 1.4% of the sample.

The CDR3 sequence holds 15 residues, the cysteine and phenylalanine included. Only the CDR3 DNA is retained, 45 bases long and in frame from the first base. V was cut back by 5 bases and J by 1 base, leaving a gap of 14 bases between them. The germline V gene specifies SGHTA as CDR1 and FQGNSA as CDR2. Comment on this clone: Its target antigen remains unknown. Nothing much larger sits one base from this clone, and base qualities are not available.

The source was unsorted PBMCs, collected less than 11 years after starting antiretroviral therapy. The rearrangement joined TRBV7-2 to TRBJ1-1; confidence is insufficient to name the D gene. The TCR was taken from a man under 40 with HIV. The sequence in DNA is TGTGCCAGCAGCCTTAGCCCAGGCGCGAACACTGAAGCTTTCTTT. It translates as CASSLSPGANTEAFF.